This TCR beta chain was profiled in a study of OX40 agonist ivuxolimab in advanced cancers. Overall study context: The patients got ivuxolimab, which is an agonistic anti-OX40 (CD134) antibody.

Sequencing used immunoSEQ multiplex PCR; TCRdb keeps in-frame clones, though not all of them. Of under 70,000 clones in the sample, approximately 92% were seen once. This receptor was obtained from an adult with an advanced solid tumor such as melanoma, head and neck, liver or kidney cancer. Specimen: CD4+ or CD8+ T cells sorted from blood, collected in a trial of the OX40 agonist ivuxolimab.

CDR3 DNA sequence: TGTGCCAGCAGCTCGTTAAGGGAGATTAACACCGGGGAGCTGTTTTTT. As protein: CASSSLREINTGELFF. This rearrangement joins TRBV7-9 to TRBJ2-2; a possible D gene is TRBD2 (5 bases). The V gene's germline CDR1 is SEHNR and CDR2 FQNEAQ (reference sequence). V lost 4 bases, J lost 2 bases, and 14 bases lay in between. This CDR3 comprises 16 residues.